This T cell receptor beta chain emerged from a study of T cells in Graves' hyperthyroidism and ophthalmopathy. Amplified regions were TCR beta CDR3 sequences from RNA transcripts. The HTBI set primed first-round TCR CDR3 RT-PCR. TCRdb recomputed calls from the multiplex PCR reads with MiXCR, one row per CDR3 protein. The sample carries about 840,000 distinct CDR3 sequences, approximately 40% recorded once. Trimming took off 5 bases at V and 6 bases at J, with 13 bases between the two ends. The CDR3 runs to 13 residues. Per the germline V gene, CDR1 is SGHVS and CDR2 is FNYEAQ. The sequenced material came from blood. V usage is TRBV7-6 and J usage is TRBJ1-1; D is perhaps TRBD1 (5 bases). The clonotype comes from a young man with Graves' hyperthyroidism. In nucleotides, the CDR3 is TGTGCCAGCAGCCGAACAGGAGACGCTGAAGCTTTCTTT. It specifies CASSRTGDAEAFF.